Presented here are 29 T cell receptor beta chains from one specimen sequenced in a study of blood T cell repertoires in COVID-19. Here immunoSEQ multiplex PCR was the method, and the copy in TCRdb shows in-frame clones only, minus some. The table lists some 380,000 clones, around 87% of them singletons. Specimen: peripheral blood. Receptor source: a man in his late teens or twenties with active or convalescent COVID-19.

J is TRBJ1-5 and V is TRBV9, with 8 bases aligning to TRBD1. Looked up from germline, CDR1 is SGDLS and CDR2 is YYNGEE. J gave up 6 bases and V 4 bases, and 12 bases lay outside the gene matches. This CDR3 contains 16 residues. CDR3 protein: CASSPQDRGDSQPQHF. For the CDR3, the DNA is TGTGCCAGCAGCCCTCAAGACAGGGGCGACAGTCAGCCCCAGCATTTT.

This clone appeared a single time. The chain uses TRBV6-1 and TRBJ1-2, with D possibly being TRBD1 (5 bases). Trimming pared 2 bases from V and 0 bases from J, leaving 7 bases between. This CDR3 region has 14 residues. Germline CDR1 is MNHNS and CDR2 is SASEGT. DNA for the CDR3: TGTGCCAGCAGTGAATCAGGGTCTAACTATGGCTACACCTTC. Amino acids: CASSESGSNYGYTF.

The chain employs TRBV7-8 and TRBJ2-7, with TRBD2 matching 11 bases. J gave up 2 bases and V 4 bases, and 4 bases lay outside the gene matches. Germline CDR1 reads SGHVS; CDR2 reads FQNEAQ. This CDR3 comprises 15 residues. The CDR3 protein is CASSSLAGGTYEQYF. The CDR3 bases are TGTGCCAGCAGCTCCTTAGCGGGAGGGACCTACGAGCAGTACTTC. The whole variable domain, filled in from reference TRBV7-8 and TRBJ2-7, reads GAGVSQSPRYKVAKRGQDVALRCDPISGHVSLFWYQQALGQGPEFLTYFQNEAQLDKSGLPSDRFFAERPEGSVSTLKIQRTQQEDSAVYLCASSSLAGGTYEQYFGPGTRLTVT.

The chain has TRBV25-1 and TRBJ1-6; D is perhaps TRBD1 (5 bases). Germline lookup yields CDR1 MGHDK and CDR2 SYGVNS. This CDR3 spans 15 amino acids. V was pared by 2 bases and J by 10 bases, with 15 bases between. CDR3 bases: TGTGCCAGCAGTGAAGAGACAGCCCTCCCCTCACCCCTCCACTTT. It is translated as CASSEETALPSPLHF.

The rearrangement joins TRBV4-3 to TRBJ2-7; 7 nucleotides match TRBD1. The germline gives CDR1 LGHNA, CDR2 YSLEER. The CDR3 loop spans 16 amino acids. J gave up 4 bases and V 0 bases, and 9 bases lay outside the gene matches. The CDR3 DNA reads as TGCGCCAGCAGCCAAGATAGGCAGGGGGTGATATACGAGCAGTACTTC. Amino acid sequence: CASSQDRQGVIYEQYF.

The chain employs TRBV18 and TRBJ2-2; TRBD1 agrees at 8 bases. V lost 4 bases, J lost 1 base, and 2 bases stayed unmatched. This CDR3 is 15 amino acids long. In germline, CDR1 is KGHSH, CDR2 LQKENI. CDR3 coding DNA: TGTGCCAGCTCACAAGGACAGGGGAACACCGGGGAGCTGTTTTTT. The encoded protein is CASSQGQGNTGELFF.

The rearrangement joins TRBV3-1 (or the pseudogene TRBV3-2) to TRBJ1-5, with 12 bases identical to TRBD1. Germline CDR1 reads LGHDT; CDR2 reads YNNKEL (reference sequence). V lost 3 bases, J lost 2 bases, and 8 bases stayed unmatched. The CDR3 consists of 18 residues. In DNA, the CDR3 is TGTGCCAGCAGCCACAAGGGGACAGGGGGCGCTGGCAATCAGCCCCAGCATTTT. This translates into CASSHKGTGGAGNQPQHF.

The CDR3 nucleotides read TGTGCCAGCAGCCCGATGGACAGATCCACAGATACGCAGTATTTT. It translates to CASSPMDRSTDTQYF. The rearrangement links TRBV21-1 to TRBJ2-3; TRBD1 is the table's D call and was not checked against the DNA. TRBV21-1 is a known pseudogene. This CDR3 spans 15 amino acids.

The gene calls are TRBV3-1 (or the pseudogene TRBV3-2) and TRBJ2-2; TRBD2 matches 12 bases. The CDR3 loop spans 15 amino acids. Germline assignment: CDR1 LGHDT and CDR2 YNNKEL (reference sequence). The trim removed 4 bases at V and 10 bases at J, leaving 7 bases unmatched. The CDR3 reads CASSPSGGALVELFF. In DNA, the CDR3 is TGTGCCAGCAGCCCTAGCGGGGGGGCCCTCGTGGAGCTGTTTTTT.

The V and J genes are TRBV6-5 and TRBJ1-2; TRBD1 is a possible D gene (6 bases). The germline V gene has CDR1 MNHEY and CDR2 SVGAGI. The CDR3 sequence is 12 residues long. The V and J ends lost 6 bases and 7 bases respectively, with 12 bases between them. The CDR3 DNA reads TGTGCCAGCAGGACAACAGGGAGTGGCTACACCTTC. It translates to CASRTTGSGYTF.

As for this clone: Different DNA sequences within this sample yield the same CDR3. The genes are TRBV6-2 or TRBV6-3 and TRBJ2-1; 10 bases fit TRBD2. The CDR3 is 16 amino acids. Per the germline V gene, CDR1 is MNHEY and CDR2 is SVGEGT. V dropped 4 bases and J dropped 0; count of bases not matched to a gene: 3. The CDR3 spells CASSSRLAGSYNEQFF. The DNA for the CDR3 is TGTGCCAGCAGTTCCCGACTAGCGGGCTCCTACAATGAGCAGTTCTTC.

Here the CDR3 DNA reads TGTGCCAGCAGCCAATTGGCACCGGGACTAGCGGGGGGGCCGACCTACGAGCAGTACTTC. It yields the protein CASSQLAPGLAGGPTYEQYF. This chain uses TRBV3-1 (or the pseudogene TRBV3-2) with TRBJ2-7, with 16 bases lining up with TRBD2. The CDR3 has 20 amino acids. After removal of 2 bases from V and 2 bases from J, the junction contained 12 bases not matched to a gene. Looked up from germline, CDR1 is LGHDT and CDR2 is YNNKEL (reference sequence).

The chain joins TRBV7-9 to TRBJ1-2; possible D gene TRBD1, 5 bases. This CDR3 contains 15 residues. Germline loops: CDR1 SEHNR, CDR2 FQNEAQ (reference sequence). V lost 5 bases, J lost 3 bases, and 16 bases lay in between. The CDR3 DNA reads as TGTGCCAGCAGCCCCGGGGGTCGGGTGGACTATGGCTACACCTTC. It specifies CASSPGGRVDYGYTF.

This clone occurred a few times. V and J are TRBV25-1 and TRBJ2-1, with 7 bases aligning to TRBD2. V lost 3 bases, J lost 9 bases, and 8 bases stayed unmatched. Germline CDR1 is MGHDK and CDR2 is SYGVNS. This CDR3 region has 14 residues. In DNA, the CDR3 is TGTGCCAGCAGTGAGTGGACTAGTGTGAGTGAGCAGTTCTTC. Protein product: CASSEWTSVSEQFF.

V and J are TRBV9 and TRBJ1-3; D gene uncertain. This CDR3 region has 15 residues. Germline loops: CDR1 SGDLS, CDR2 YYNGEE. V lost 3 bases to trimming and J lost 0 bases, with 10 bases between them. CDR3 bases: TGTGCCAGCAGCGAAGGAGGGTACTCTGGAAACACCATATATTTT. It encodes CASSEGGYSGNTIYF.

The chain couples TRBV10-3 to TRBJ2-1; D may be TRBD1 (6 bases). CDR3 length equals 16 residues. V shed 0 bases and J shed 4 bases, with 13 bases lying between them. The V gene's germline CDR1 is ENHRY and CDR2 SYGVKD. The CDR3 region is CAISESKRDIYNEQFF. DNA of the CDR3: TGTGCCATCAGTGAGTCGAAGAGGGACATATACAATGAGCAGTTCTTC.

The chain employs TRBV6-4 and TRBJ1-6; D is unclear. This CDR3 has 11 amino acids. Trimming stripped 9 bases from V and 10 bases from J, with 10 bases between. Germline assignment: CDR1 MRHNA and CDR2 SNTAGT. The CDR3 here is CARARESPLHF. The CDR3 DNA reads as TGTGCCAGGGCGAGGGAATCACCCCTCCACTTT.

This clone was recorded only once. The V and J genes are TRBV3-1 (or the pseudogene TRBV3-2) and TRBJ2-5, with 10 bases that match TRBD1. V was pared by 5 bases and J by 5 bases, with 11 bases of the junction left unmatched. The CDR3 consists of 16 residues. The germline CDR1 and CDR2 sequences are LGHDT and YNNKEL (reference sequence). The chain's CDR3 is CASSRRDRGFSETQYF. The CDR3 nucleotides are TGTGCCAGCAGCAGGCGGGACAGGGGTTTTTCGGAGACCCAGTACTTC.

The chain recombines TRBV4-3 with TRBJ1-6, with D perhaps matching TRBD1 (5 bases). V lost 4 bases, J lost 8 bases, and 9 bases lay in between. The CDR3 covers 13 residues. The germline V gene encodes CDR1 LGHNA and CDR2 YSLEER. CDR3 sequence: CASSRLGDSPLHF. In DNA, the CDR3 is TGCGCCAGCAGCCGGCTAGGGGATTCACCCCTCCACTTT.

The chain combines TRBV7-9 with TRBJ1-2; D gene uncertain. This CDR3 region has 15 residues. Trimming pared 2 bases from V and 4 bases from J, leaving 14 bases between. The germline gives CDR1 SEHNR, CDR2 FQNEAQ (reference sequence). The CDR3 loop reads CASSLSVKPLYGYTF. CDR3 bases: TGTGCCAGCAGCTTATCTGTGAAGCCTCTCTATGGCTACACCTTC.

This clone has only one observation. The chain employs TRBV5-1 and TRBJ2-1; 11 bases align to TRBD1. The CDR3 contains 15 residues. Germline lookup yields CDR1 SGHRS and CDR2 YFSETQ. With V trimmed by 4 bases and J by 4 bases, 4 bases remained unmatched. The CDR3 nucleotides read TGCGCCAGCAGCCAGAGGGACAGGGGGTACAATGAGCAGTTCTTC. Amino acids: CASSQRDRGYNEQFF.

J is TRBJ1-2 and V is TRBV6-5, with 9 nucleotides matching TRBD1. Germline CDR1 and CDR2: MNHEY and SVGAGI. The CDR3 runs 13 residues. J lost 6 bases, V lost 5 bases, and 4 bases had no gene match. This CDR3 reads CASSRTGEDGYTF. The CDR3 coding sequence is TGTGCCAGCAGTCGGACAGGGGAGGATGGCTACACCTTC.

The chain recombines TRBV28 with TRBJ1-1, with a tentative D call TRBD1 (6 bases). Trimming removed 5 bases from V and 0 bases from J, with 10 bases in between. Germline CDR1 reads MDHEN; CDR2 reads SYDVKM. This CDR3 comprises 14 residues. The CDR3 region is CASSPGHLNTEAFF. In nucleotides, the CDR3 is TGTGCCAGCAGTCCGGGACACCTGAACACTGAAGCTTTCTTT.

This rearrangement joins TRBV10-2 to TRBJ2-5; 10 bases align to TRBD2. Germline V lookup: CDR1 WSHSY, CDR2 SAAADI. The CDR3 sequence is 15 residues long. V was clipped by 7 bases and J by 11 bases; unmatched bases: 16. The CDR3 DNA follows: TGCGCCAGCACCCTGCGCGGACTAGCGGCCTCTTCTCAGTACTTC. It codes for CASTLRGLAASSQYF.

The chain carries TRBV27 and TRBJ2-7, with TRBD1 as a possible D gene (6 bases). Germline CDR1 reads MNHEY; CDR2 reads SMNVEV (reference sequence). V lost 5 bases and J lost 0, with 17 bases in between. This CDR3 is 16 amino acids long. The CDR3 DNA sequence: TGTGCCAGCAGTACCGGACAGAGGCCGAGCTCCTACGAGCAGTACTTC. It specifies CASSTGQRPSSYEQYF.

As for this clone: This specimen includes other DNA sequences encoding the same CDR3. The chain recombines TRBV6-5 with TRBJ1-1; a possible D gene is TRBD1 (5 bases). Trimming stripped 4 bases from V and 1 base from J, with 7 bases between. CDR1 MNHEY and CDR2 SVGAGI come from the germline V gene. The CDR3 has 13 amino acids. The CDR3 bases are TGTGCCAGCAGTTTAACAGGGAACACTGAAGCTTTCTTT. Translated, it gives CASSLTGNTEAFF.

The rearrangement joins TRBV7-8 to TRBJ2-5; D possibly corresponds to TRBD2 (7 bases). The V end was cut by 5 bases, the J end by 1 base, with 17 bases between. The CDR3 is made up of 16 amino acids. Germline-derived CDR1 and CDR2 are SGHVS and FQNEAQ. The CDR3 is CASSLGGGGLQETQYF. The CDR3 DNA follows: TGTGCCAGCAGCCTAGGAGGGGGGGGACTCCAAGAGACCCAGTACTTC.

V and J are TRBV4-3 and TRBJ1-5; D not certain. The CDR3 is made up of 15 amino acids. Germline V gives CDR1 LGHNA, CDR2 YSLEER. Trimming left V 0 bases short and J 3 bases short, with 9 bases between. CDR3 residues: CASSQDPGNNQPQHF. CDR3 DNA sequence: TGCGCCAGCAGCCAAGATCCGGGGAACAATCAGCCCCAGCATTTT.

This clone was detected once. V gene TRBV5-1 combines with J gene TRBJ1-2; TRBD1 aligns across 7 bases. CDR1 and CDR2 (germline): SGHRS, YFSETQ. J was trimmed by 2 bases and V by 4 bases; bases with no gene match: 14. This CDR3 has 17 amino acids. The CDR3 nucleotides are TGCGCCAGCAGCCGAGGGGACAGCAGAGACTCAAACTATGGCTACACCTTC. It specifies CASSRGDSRDSNYGYTF. Full variable domain (missing parts from reference TRBV5-1 and TRBJ1-2): KAGVTQTPRYLIKTRGQQVTLSCSPISGHRSVSWYQQTPGQGLQFLFEYFSETQRNKGNFPGRFSGRQFSNSRSEMNVSTLELGDSALYLCASSRGDSRDSNYGYTFGSGTRLTVV.